This is a list of T cell receptor beta chains from one sample in a study of T-cell reconstitution after alpha-beta-depleted transplantation in children. TCRdb reanalysed the PCR reads using MiXCR and keeps one entry per CDR3 protein. Among some 440,000 distinct CDR3 sequences listed, around 16% were seen once. Sequencing was performed on PBMCs, mostly from graft donor cells, taken 360 days after TCRalphabeta/CD19-depleted stem cell transplant. These receptors came from a boy under three years old who had a stem cell transplant for Wiskott-Aldrich syndrome, so the T cells may come from the graft donor. CDR3s include the opening cysteine and the closing phenylalanine or tryptophan. Each record gives: CDR3 DNA, CDR3 protein, D gene, J gene, V gene, clone size. D genes are given only for firm matches. Clone sizes are given selectively: once, few, many, or a class where the clone is expanded.

TGCAGCGTCGCCGGGACTAGCGGGAGGAAAGGGCTCTACGAGCAGTACTTC	CSVAGTSGRKGLYEQYF	TRBD2	TRBJ2-7	TRBV29-1	few
TGTGCCAGCTCACTTACTAGCTTCCAAGAGACCCAGTACTTC	CASSLTSFQETQYF	-	TRBJ2-5	TRBV18	few
TGTGCCAGCAGCCTGGGGGGCGAACGTGAGCAGTTCTTC	CASSLGGEREQFF	-	TRBJ2-1	TRBV7-2	few
TGTGCCACCAGTGACTCTGGGGCTCAAGAGACCCAGTACTTC	CATSDSGAQETQYF	-	TRBJ2-5	TRBV24-1	-
TGTGCCTGGAGAGAGGGACAGGTCGGGAATACGCAGTATTTT	CAWREGQVGNTQYF	TRBD1	TRBJ2-3	TRBV30	-
TGTGCCAGCAGCACCATTCCGGGACAGAAAACCTACGAGCAGTACTTC	CASSTIPGQKTYEQYF	TRBD1	TRBJ2-7	TRBV7-9	few
TGTGCCAGCAGTTTTTCCAGGACAGGGCATGTGGAAGCTTTCTTT	CASSFSRTGHVEAFF	TRBD1	TRBJ1-1	TRBV12-3/TRBV12-4	few
TGTGCCATCAGTGAGGAGGCGGGAGGTGGGGCCAACGTCCTGACTTTC	CAISEEAGGGANVLTF	TRBD2	TRBJ2-6	TRBV10-3	-
TGTGCCAGCAGTTTGTCGGGGCAGGGGTGGTCTAACACTGAAGCTTTCTTT	CASSLSGQGWSNTEAFF	-	TRBJ1-1	TRBV12-3/TRBV12-4	few
TGCAGCGTTGATGGGGGTAACAATGAGCAGTTCTTC	CSVDGGNNEQFF	-	TRBJ2-1	TRBV29-1	-
TGTGCCAGCAACGGCTATGCACTAGGTCCCAATGAGCAGTTCTTC	CASNGYALGPNEQFF	-	TRBJ2-1	TRBV9	few
TGCGCCAGCAGCCAAGGTATTTGGAAGCGCCCCCAGCATTTT	CASSQGIWKRPQHF	-	TRBJ1-5	TRBV4-1	-
TGCGCCAGCAGCCGGGCTAGCGGTCTAGACAATGAGCAGTTCTTC	CASSRASGLDNEQFF	TRBD2	TRBJ2-1	TRBV5-1	many
TGCAGCGTTGTGGGAGCGGGGGGGCCCAGGGAGCAGTACTTC	CSVVGAGGPREQYF	TRBD2	TRBJ2-7	TRBV29-1	-
TGTGCCAGCAGCTGGCAAGAGACCCAGTACTTC	CASSWQETQYF	-	TRBJ2-5	TRBV7-9	-
TGTGCCACCAGTGCAGGGTCGCGGAACACCGGGGAGCTGTTTTTT	CATSAGSRNTGELFF	-	TRBJ2-2	TRBV24-1	few
TGTGCCATCAGGGACGGTGCGTACAATGAGCAGTTCTTC	CAIRDGAYNEQFF	-	TRBJ2-1	TRBV10-3	-
TGTGCCAGCAGCTTAGAAGCGATGAGCTGGAGCTCCTACGAGCAGTACTTC	CASSLEAMSWSSYEQYF	-	TRBJ2-7	TRBV7-2	many
TGTGCCAGCAGTTACGGGCCCAGGGGGATAGACACAGATACGCAGTATTTT	CASSYGPRGIDTDTQYF	TRBD1	TRBJ2-3	TRBV6-5	few
TGTGCCAGCAGTGCTACTAGCGGCCCTAGACTAGATACGCAGTATTTT	CASSATSGPRLDTQYF	TRBD2	TRBJ2-3	TRBV12-3/TRBV12-4	-
TGTGCCAGCAGGACTCCCGGATATTCCTCGTGCTACGAGCAGTACTTC	CASRTPGYSSCYEQYF	-	TRBJ2-7	TRBV12-3/TRBV12-4	few
TGTGCCATCAGTCCTAGGACAGGGGAGACGGTGAAGTTAGAGACCCAGTACTTC	CAISPRTGETVKLETQYF	TRBD1	TRBJ2-5	TRBV10-3	-
TGCAGTGCTAGTCGGACAGGGGTAGTCACAGATACGCAGTATTTT	CSASRTGVVTDTQYF	TRBD1	TRBJ2-3	TRBV20-1	-
TGTGCCACCAGTTATGGGGGACTTCGGACAGATACGCAGTATTTT	CATSYGGLRTDTQYF	-	TRBJ2-3	TRBV24-1	few
TGTGCCACCAGTGATTTTGCTAAAGAGCAGTTCTTC	CATSDFAKEQFF	-	TRBJ2-1	TRBV24-1	many
TGTGCCAGCAGCAAATGTCTGGGATTTAGGACATTATCCCACTCCTACGAGCAGTACTTC	CASSKCLGFRTLSHSYEQYF	-	TRBJ2-7	TRBV21-1	-
TGTGCCAGCAGCGAGGGAATAGCCAAAAACATTCAGTACTTC	CASSEGIAKNIQYF	-	TRBJ2-4	TRBV6-1	few